These 4 T cell receptor beta chains originate from one sample sequenced in a study of cytomegalovirus exposure and HLA in healthy donors. The PCR used 60 Vbeta and 13 Jbeta primers. Measured with immunoSEQ multiplex PCR; TCRdb has only the in-frame clones, and not every one. Here the sample spans about 200,000 clones, around 82% being singletons. Sequencing was done on a sample of PBMCs. These receptors were taken from a woman in her 30s in good health and CMV-seronegative.

The chain uses TRBV7-2 and TRBJ2-7, with 12 bases matching TRBD2. CDR1 is SGHTA, CDR2 FQGNSA, per germline. The CDR3 extends over 14 amino acids. V lost 5 bases to trimming and J lost 2 bases; unmatched junction nucleotides: 1. CDR3 protein: CASSRLAGAYEQYF. The DNA of the CDR3 is TGTGCCAGCAGCAGACTAGCGGGGGCCTACGAGCAGTACTTC.

The rearrangement uses TRBV5-1 and TRBJ1-4; D perhaps matches TRBD1 (6 bases). The germline V and J ends were trimmed by 0 bases and 7 bases, with 10 bases remaining between them. This CDR3 has 14 amino acids. Germline V gene lookup returns CDR1 SGHRS and CDR2 YFSETQ. CDR3 region: CASSLAPGVEKLFF. CDR3 coding DNA: TGCGCCAGCAGCTTGGCCCCAGGGGTTGAAAAACTGTTTTTT.

CDR3 bases: TGTGCCAGCAGGCCAGGGGCCGGGGAGCTGTTTTTT. Protein product: CASRPGAGELFF. The genes are TRBV27 and TRBJ2-2; D may be TRBD1 (6 bases). Germline loops: CDR1 MNHEY, CDR2 SMNVEV (reference sequence). The V end lost 6 bases, the J end lost 6 bases, and 8 bases lay between the germline ends. CDR3 length equals 12 residues.

The chain recombines TRBV25-1 with TRBJ2-3; 11 bases align to TRBD2. This CDR3 contains 17 residues. V was clipped by 5 bases and J by 2 bases; unmatched bases: 9. Germline V gives CDR1 MGHDK, CDR2 SYGVNS. CDR3 nucleotides: TGTGCCAGCAGTCAATTCCTACTAGCGGGAGACACAGATACGCAGTATTTT. It codes for CASSQFLLAGDTDTQYF.